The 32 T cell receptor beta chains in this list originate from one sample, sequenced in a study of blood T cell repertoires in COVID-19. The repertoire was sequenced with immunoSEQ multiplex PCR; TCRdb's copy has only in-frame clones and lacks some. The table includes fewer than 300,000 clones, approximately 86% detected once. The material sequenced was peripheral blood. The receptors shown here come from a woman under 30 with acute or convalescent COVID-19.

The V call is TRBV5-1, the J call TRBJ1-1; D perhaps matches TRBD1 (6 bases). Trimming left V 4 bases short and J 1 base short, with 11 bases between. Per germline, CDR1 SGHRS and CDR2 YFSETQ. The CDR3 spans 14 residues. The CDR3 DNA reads TGCGCCAGCAGCACCAACAGGGAGAACACTGAAGCTTTCTTT. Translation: CASSTNRENTEAFF.

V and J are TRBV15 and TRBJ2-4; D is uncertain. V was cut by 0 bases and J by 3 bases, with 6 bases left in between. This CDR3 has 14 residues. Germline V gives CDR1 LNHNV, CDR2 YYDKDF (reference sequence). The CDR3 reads CATSRDNSKNIQYF. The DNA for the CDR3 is TGTGCCACCAGCAGAGACAATAGCAAAAACATTCAGTACTTC.

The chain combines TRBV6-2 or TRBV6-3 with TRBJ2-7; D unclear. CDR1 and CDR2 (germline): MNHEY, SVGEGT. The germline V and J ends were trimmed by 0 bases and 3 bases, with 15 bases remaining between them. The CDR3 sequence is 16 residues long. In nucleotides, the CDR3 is TGTGCCAGCAGTTACTCTGGCAGTCGCCGATTCTACGAGCAGTACTTC. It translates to CASSYSGSRRFYEQYF.

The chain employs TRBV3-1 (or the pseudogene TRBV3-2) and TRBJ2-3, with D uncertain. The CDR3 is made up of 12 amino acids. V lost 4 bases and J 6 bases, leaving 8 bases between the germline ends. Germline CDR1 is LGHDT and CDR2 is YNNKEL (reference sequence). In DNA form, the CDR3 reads TGTGCCAGCAGCCTTTTGCGGGATACGCAGTATTTT. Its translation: CASSLLRDTQYF.

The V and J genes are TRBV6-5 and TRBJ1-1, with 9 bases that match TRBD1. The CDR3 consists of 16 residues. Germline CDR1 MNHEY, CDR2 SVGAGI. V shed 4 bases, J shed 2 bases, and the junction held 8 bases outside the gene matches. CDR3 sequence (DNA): TGTGCCAGCAGTTGGGACAGGGAGGTTGGAAACACTGAAGCTTTCTTT. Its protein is CASSWDREVGNTEAFF.

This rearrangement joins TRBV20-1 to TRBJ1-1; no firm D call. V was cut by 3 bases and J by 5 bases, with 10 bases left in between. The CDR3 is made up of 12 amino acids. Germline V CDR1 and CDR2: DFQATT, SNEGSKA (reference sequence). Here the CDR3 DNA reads TGCAGTGCTAGTCCTCCGGGGACTGAAGCTTTCTTT. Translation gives CSASPPGTEAFF.

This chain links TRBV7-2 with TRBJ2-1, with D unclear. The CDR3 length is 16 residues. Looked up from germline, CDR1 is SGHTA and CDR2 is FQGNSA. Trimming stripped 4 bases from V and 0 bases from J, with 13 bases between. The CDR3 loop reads CASSSTRISSYNEQFF. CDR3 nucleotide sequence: TGTGCCAGCAGCTCAACAAGAATAAGCTCCTACAATGAGCAGTTCTTC.

CDR3 region: CASSPDRANEKLFF. Here the CDR3 DNA reads TGTGCCAGCAGCCCGGACAGGGCAAATGAAAAACTGTTTTTT. The chain is built from TRBV4-2 and TRBJ1-4; 8 bases line up with TRBD1. V trimming: 4 bases; J trimming: 5 bases; junction bases outside the gene matches: 3. CDR3 length equals 14 residues. Germline CDR1 reads LGHNA; CDR2 reads YNFKEQ.

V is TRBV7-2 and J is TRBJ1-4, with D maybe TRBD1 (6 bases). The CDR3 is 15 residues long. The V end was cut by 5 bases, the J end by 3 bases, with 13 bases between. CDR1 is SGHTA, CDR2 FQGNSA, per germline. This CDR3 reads CASSERGLANEKLFF. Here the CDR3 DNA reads TGTGCCAGCAGCGAAAGGGGGTTGGCTAATGAAAAACTGTTTTTT.

CDR3 residues: CASSQTTQLYNEQFF. CDR3 DNA: TGTGCCAGCAGCCAGACTACCCAACTTTACAATGAGCAGTTCTTC. The chain joins TRBV7-8 to TRBJ2-1; maybe TRBD2 (5 bases). The V and J ends lost 5 bases and 4 bases respectively, with 15 bases between them. Germline V gene lookup returns CDR1 SGHVS and CDR2 FQNEAQ. The CDR3 has 15 residues.

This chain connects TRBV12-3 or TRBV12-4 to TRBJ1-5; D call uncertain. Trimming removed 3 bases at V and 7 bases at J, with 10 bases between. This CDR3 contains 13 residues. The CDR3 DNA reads TGTGCCAGCAGTTTCCCAGGTGGACAGCCCCAGCATTTT. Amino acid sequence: CASSFPGGQPQHF.

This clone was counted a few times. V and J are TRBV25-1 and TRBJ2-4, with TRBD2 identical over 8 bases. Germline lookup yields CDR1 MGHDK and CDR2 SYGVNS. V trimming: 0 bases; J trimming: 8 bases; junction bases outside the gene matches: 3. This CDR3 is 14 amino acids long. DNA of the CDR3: TGTGCCAGCAGTGAATATACGGGAGGGGACATTCAGTACTTC. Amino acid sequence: CASSEYTGGDIQYF.

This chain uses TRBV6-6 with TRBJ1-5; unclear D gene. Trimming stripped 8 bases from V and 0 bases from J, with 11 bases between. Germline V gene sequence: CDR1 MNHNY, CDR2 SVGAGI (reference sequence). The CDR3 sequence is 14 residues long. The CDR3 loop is CASSDIHSNQPQHF. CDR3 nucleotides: TGTGCCAGCTCTGACATCCATAGCAATCAGCCCCAGCATTTT.

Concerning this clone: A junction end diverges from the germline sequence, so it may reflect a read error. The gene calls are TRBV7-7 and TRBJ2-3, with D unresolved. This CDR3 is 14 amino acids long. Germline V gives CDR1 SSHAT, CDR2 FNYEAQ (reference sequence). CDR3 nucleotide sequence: TGTGCTAGCAGCTTAGGGCAGGGCACAGATACGCAGTATTTT. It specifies CASSLGQGTDTQYF. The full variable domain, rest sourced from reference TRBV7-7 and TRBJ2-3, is GAGVSQSPRYKVTKRGQDVTLRCDPISSHATLYWYQQALGQGPEFLTYFNYEAQPDKSGLPSDRFSAERPEGSISTLTIQRTEQRDSAMYRCASSLGQGTDTQYFGPGTRLTVL.

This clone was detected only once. CDR3 sequence: CASSYPWDSLDQPQHF. CDR3 sequence (DNA): TGTGCCAGCAGTTACCCATGGGACAGCCTAGATCAGCCCCAGCATTTT. The chain employs TRBV6-2 or TRBV6-3 and TRBJ1-5, with 7 bases aligning to TRBD1. The CDR3 has 16 residues. Trimming cost V 2 bases and J 5 bases; bases outside gene matches: 9. Germline V gives CDR1 MNHEY, CDR2 SVGEGT.

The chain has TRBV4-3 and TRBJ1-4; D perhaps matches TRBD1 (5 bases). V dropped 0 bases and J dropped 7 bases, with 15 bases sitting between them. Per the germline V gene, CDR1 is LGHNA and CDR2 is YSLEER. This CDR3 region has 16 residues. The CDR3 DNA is TGCGCCAGCAGCCAAGATTACCGATTAAGGGGTGAAAAACTGTTTTTT. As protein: CASSQDYRLRGEKLFF.

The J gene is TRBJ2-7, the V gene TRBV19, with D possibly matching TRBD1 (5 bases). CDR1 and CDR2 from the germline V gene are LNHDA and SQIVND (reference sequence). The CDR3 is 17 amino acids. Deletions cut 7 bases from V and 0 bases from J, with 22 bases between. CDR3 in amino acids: CASKKRADGHSSYEQYF. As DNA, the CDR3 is TGTGCCAGTAAGAAAAGGGCCGATGGACATAGCTCCTACGAGCAGTACTTC.

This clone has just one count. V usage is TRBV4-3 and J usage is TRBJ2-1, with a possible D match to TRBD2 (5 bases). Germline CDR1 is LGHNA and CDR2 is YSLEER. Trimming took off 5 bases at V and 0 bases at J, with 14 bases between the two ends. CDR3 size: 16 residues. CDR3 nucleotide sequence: TGCGCCAGCAGCTTGAGGGCGTTCAGCTCCTACAATGAGCAGTTCTTC. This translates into CASSLRAFSSYNEQFF.

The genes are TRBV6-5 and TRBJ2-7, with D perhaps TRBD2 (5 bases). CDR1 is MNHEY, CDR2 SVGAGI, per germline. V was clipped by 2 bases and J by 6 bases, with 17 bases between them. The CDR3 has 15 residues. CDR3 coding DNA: TGTGCCAGCAGTTACACCGGGGTAGTGGGATCCGAGCAGTACTTC. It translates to CASSYTGVVGSEQYF.

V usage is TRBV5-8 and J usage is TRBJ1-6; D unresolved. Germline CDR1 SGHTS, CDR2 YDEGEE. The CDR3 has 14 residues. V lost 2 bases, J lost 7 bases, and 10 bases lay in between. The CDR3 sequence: CASSFETKNSPLHF. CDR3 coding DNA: TGTGCCAGCAGCTTTGAGACAAAAAATTCACCCCTCCACTTT.

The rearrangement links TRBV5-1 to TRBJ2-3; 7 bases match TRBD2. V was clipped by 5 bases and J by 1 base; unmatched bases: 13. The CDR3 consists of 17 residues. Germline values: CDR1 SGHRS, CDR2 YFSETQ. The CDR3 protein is CASRINPSGTGTDTQYF. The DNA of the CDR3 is TGCGCCAGCAGAATAAATCCTAGCGGCACCGGCACAGATACGCAGTATTTT. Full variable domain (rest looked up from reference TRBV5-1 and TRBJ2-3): KAGVTQTPRYLIKTRGQQVTLSCSPISGHRSVSWYQQTPGQGLQFLFEYFSETQRNKGNFPGRFSGRQFSNSRSEMNVSTLELGDSALYLCASRINPSGTGTDTQYFGPGTRLTVL.

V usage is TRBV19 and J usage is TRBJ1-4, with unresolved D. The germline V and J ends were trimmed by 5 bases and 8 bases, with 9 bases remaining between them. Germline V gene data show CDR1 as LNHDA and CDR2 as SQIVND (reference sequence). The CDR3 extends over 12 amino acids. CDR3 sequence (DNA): TGTGCCAGTAGTGAACTAGGGGAAAAACTGTTTTTT. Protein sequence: CASSELGEKLFF. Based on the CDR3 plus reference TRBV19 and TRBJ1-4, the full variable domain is DGGITQSPKYLFRKEGQNVTLSCEQNLNHDAMYWYRQDPGQGLRLIYYSQIVNDFQKGDIAEGYSVSREKKESFPLTVTSAQKNPTAFYLCASSELGEKLFFGSGTQLSVL.

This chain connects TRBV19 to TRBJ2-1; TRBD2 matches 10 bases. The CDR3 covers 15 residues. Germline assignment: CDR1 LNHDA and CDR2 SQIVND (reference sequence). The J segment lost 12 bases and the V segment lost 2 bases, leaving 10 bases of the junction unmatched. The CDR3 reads CASSISSGSVGGQFF. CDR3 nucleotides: TGTGCCAGTAGTATATCTAGCGGGAGTGTGGGGGGGCAGTTCTTC.

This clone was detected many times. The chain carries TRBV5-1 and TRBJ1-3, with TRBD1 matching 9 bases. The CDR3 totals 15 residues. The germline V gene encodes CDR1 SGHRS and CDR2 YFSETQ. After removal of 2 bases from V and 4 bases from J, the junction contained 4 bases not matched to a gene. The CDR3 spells CASSFGQGSGNTIYF. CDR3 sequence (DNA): TGCGCCAGCAGCTTTGGACAGGGGTCCGGAAACACCATATATTTT. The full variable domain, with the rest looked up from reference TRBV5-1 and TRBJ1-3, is KAGVTQTPRYLIKTRGQQVTLSCSPISGHRSVSWYQQTPGQGLQFLFEYFSETQRNKGNFPGRFSGRQFSNSRSEMNVSTLELGDSALYLCASSFGQGSGNTIYFGEGSWLTVV.

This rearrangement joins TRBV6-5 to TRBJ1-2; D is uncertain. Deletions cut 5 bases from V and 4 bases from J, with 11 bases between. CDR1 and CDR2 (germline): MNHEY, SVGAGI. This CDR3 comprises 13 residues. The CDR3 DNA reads TGTGCCAGCAGTCCCGGCAGGATCTATGGCTACACCTTC. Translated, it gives CASSPGRIYGYTF.

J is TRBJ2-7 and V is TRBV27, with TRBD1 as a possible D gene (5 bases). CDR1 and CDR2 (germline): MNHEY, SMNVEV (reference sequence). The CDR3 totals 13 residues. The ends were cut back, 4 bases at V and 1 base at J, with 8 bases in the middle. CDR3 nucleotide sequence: TGTGCCAGCAGTTCCGGACAATCCTACGAGCAGTACTTC. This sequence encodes CASSSGQSYEQYF.

As DNA, the CDR3 is TGTGCCAGTAGCATCAGGGTAGGCGAGACCCAGTACTTC. It translates to CASSIRVGETQYF. The chain employs TRBV19 and TRBJ2-5; perhaps TRBD1 as D (5 bases). Trimming pared 6 bases from V and 5 bases from J, leaving 13 bases between. CDR3 length: 13 residues. The germline gives CDR1 LNHDA, CDR2 SQIVND (reference sequence). The whole variable domain, remainder taken from reference TRBV19 and TRBJ2-5, is DGGITQSPKYLFRKEGQNVTLSCEQNLNHDAMYWYRQDPGQGLRLIYYSQIVNDFQKGDIAEGYSVSREKKESFPLTVTSAQKNPTAFYLCASSIRVGETQYFGPGTRLLVL.

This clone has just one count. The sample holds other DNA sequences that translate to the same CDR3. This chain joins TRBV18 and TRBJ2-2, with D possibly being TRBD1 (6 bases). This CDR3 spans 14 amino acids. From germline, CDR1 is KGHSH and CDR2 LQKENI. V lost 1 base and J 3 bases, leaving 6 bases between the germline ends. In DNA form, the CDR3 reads TGTGCCAGCTCACCACAGGGGGACACCGGGGAGCTGTTTTTT. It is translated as CASSPQGDTGELFF.

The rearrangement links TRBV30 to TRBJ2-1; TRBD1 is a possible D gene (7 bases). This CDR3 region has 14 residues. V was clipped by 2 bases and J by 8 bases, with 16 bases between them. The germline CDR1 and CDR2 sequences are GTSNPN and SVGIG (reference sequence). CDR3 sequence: CAWSMGTGEDEQFF. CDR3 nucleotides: TGTGCCTGGAGTATGGGTACAGGGGAGGATGAGCAGTTCTTC.

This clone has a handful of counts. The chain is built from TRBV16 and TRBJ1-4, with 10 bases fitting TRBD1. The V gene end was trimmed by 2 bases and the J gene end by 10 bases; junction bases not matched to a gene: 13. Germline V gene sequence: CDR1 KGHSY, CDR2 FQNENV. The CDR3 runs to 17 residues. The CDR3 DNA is TGTGCCAGCAGCCAAGAGACCGGGACAGGGGAATATGCAAAACTGTTTTTT. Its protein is CASSQETGTGEYAKLFF.

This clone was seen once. CDR3 region: CASSYRGPSSYNSPLHF. The DNA of the CDR3 is TGTGCCAGCAGTTACAGGGGTCCAAGCTCCTATAATTCACCCCTCCACTTT. The gene calls are TRBV27 and TRBJ1-6, with 7 nucleotides matching TRBD1. Germline trimming cut 4 bases from V and 0 bases from J; bases unmatched to any gene: 6. The CDR3 is made up of 17 amino acids. Germline-derived CDR1 and CDR2 are MNHEY and SMNVEV (reference sequence).

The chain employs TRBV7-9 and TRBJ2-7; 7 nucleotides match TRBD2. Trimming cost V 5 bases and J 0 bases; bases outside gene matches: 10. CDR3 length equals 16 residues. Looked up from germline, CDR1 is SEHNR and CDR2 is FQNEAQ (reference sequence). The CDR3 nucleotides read TGTGCCAGCAGCCCCGGCCCCAGCGGGAACTCCTACGAGCAGTACTTC. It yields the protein CASSPGPSGNSYEQYF.